Listed below are T cell receptor beta chains from one sample, sequenced in a study of control samples from healthy donors and cancer patients. Some clones are missing from TCRdb's copy, which holds only in-frame ones; the method was immunoSEQ multiplex PCR. The profile shows fewer than 250,000 clones, approximately 90% of them singletons. The sequenced sample was blood. Receptors were obtained from a man younger than 45 in good health. Both conserved end residues are part of each CDR3. D genes are given only for firm matches. Size is omitted from some rows. Given values are once, few, many or a class for expanded clones.

.,TRBJ2-7,TRBV19,.,CASSETGSDFYEQYF,TGTGCCAGTAGTGAAACAGGGTCTGACTTCTACGAGCAGTACTTC
.,TRBJ2-7,TRBV7-8,.,CASSVDRREQYF,TGTGCCAGCAGCGTAGATCGGAGGGAGCAGTACTTC
few,TRBJ1-4,TRBV3-1/TRBV3-2,TRBD1,CASSRQGGEKLFF,TGTGCCAGCAGCCGACAGGGGGGCGAAAAACTGTTTTTT
.,TRBJ2-2,TRBV6-5,TRBD1,CASSIQGANTGELFF,TGTGCCAGCAGTATACAGGGGGCGAACACCGGGGAGCTGTTTTTT
.,TRBJ2-7,TRBV24-1,TRBD1,CATSALKPGQGYEQYF,TGTGCCACCAGTGCCTTAAAACCGGGACAGGGCTACGAGCAGTACTTC
.,TRBJ2-3,TRBV5-4,TRBD2,CASSLAGGFTDTQYF,TGTGCCAGCAGCCTAGCGGGGGGCTTCACAGATACGCAGTATTTT
.,TRBJ2-7,TRBV3-1/TRBV3-2,.,CASSQGTMELSYEQYF,TGTGCCAGCAGCCAAGGGACAATGGAGCTCTCCTACGAGCAGTACTTC
once,TRBJ2-3,TRBV9,.,CASNGGAPTDTQYF,TGTGCCTCTAATGGGGGGGCACCCACAGATACGCAGTATTTT
.,TRBJ2-7,TRBV7-3,.,CASSLSTGQNYEQYF,TGTGCCAGCAGCTTATCGACAGGACAGAACTACGAGCAGTACTTC
.,TRBJ2-3,TRBV11-2,.,CASSLDLGRTDTQYF,TGTGCCAGCAGCTTAGATCTAGGCAGAACAGATACGCAGTATTTT
.,TRBJ1-5,TRBV7-4,.,CASSLEGQQDRHSNQPQHF,TGTGCCAGCAGCTTAGAAGGTCAGCAGGACAGACATAGCAATCAGCCCCAGCATTTT
.,TRBJ2-1,TRBV2,TRBD2,CASPNVAGANEQFF,TGTGCCAGCCCCAATGTAGCGGGGGCCAATGAGCAGTTCTTC
.,TRBJ1-4,TRBV7-9,TRBD1,CASSLGQGDEKLFF,TGTGCCAGCAGCTTAGGACAGGGTGATGAAAAACTGTTTTTT
.,TRBJ2-7,TRBV7-8,.,CASSLGRDEQYF,TGTGCCAGCAGCTTAGGAAGGGACGAGCAGTACTTC
few,TRBJ1-2,TRBV25-1,TRBD1,CASSDQGAGGYTF,TGTGCCAGCAGTGACCAGGGGGCAGGTGGCTACACCTTC
.,TRBJ1-2,TRBV5-4,TRBD1,CASSLQGASYGYTF,TGTGCCAGCAGCTTGCAGGGGGCGAGCTATGGCTACACCTTC
.,TRBJ2-1,TRBV27,.,CASRSAGVDEQFF,TGTGCCAGCAGGTCGGCAGGGGTGGATGAGCAGTTCTTC
.,TRBJ1-6,TRBV6-5,TRBD1,CASSITQGSNSPLHF,TGTGCCAGCAGTATAACACAGGGGTCTAATTCACCCCTCCACTTT
once,TRBJ1-3,TRBV9,.,CASSVLPDPGNTIYF,TGTGCCAGCAGCGTACTGCCAGACCCTGGAAACACCATATATTTT
.,TRBJ1-3,TRBV29-1,.,CSVRGGSGNTIYF,TGCAGCGTTCGCGGAGGTTCTGGAAACACCATATATTTT
.,TRBJ2-7,TRBV7-9,.,CASSLTNQGSYEQYF,TGTGCCAGCAGCTTAACCAACCAGGGCTCCTACGAGCAGTACTTC
once,TRBJ2-3,TRBV11-2,.,CASSPAGGPTDTQYF,TGTGCCAGCAGCCCCGCAGGGGGGCCGACAGATACGCAGTATTTT
.,TRBJ2-7,TRBV12-5,.,CASGLAGTIYEQYF,TGTGCTAGTGGTCTAGCCGGGACCATCTACGAGCAGTACTTC
.,TRBJ2-2,TRBV5-1,TRBD2,CATLRGEGGELFF,TGCGCCACCCTCCGGGGGGAAGGCGGGGAGCTGTTTTTT
.,TRBJ1-5,TRBV25-1,TRBD1,CASSPGTGHNQPQHF,TGTGCCAGCAGCCCCGGGACAGGGCACAATCAGCCCCAGCATTTT
.,TRBJ2-7,TRBV27,.,CASSLHRLYEQYF,TGTGCCAGCAGTTTACATCGGCTCTACGAGCAGTACTTC
.,TRBJ1-1,TRBV27,.,CASLTGSTEAFF,TGTGCCAGCCTAACAGGGTCAACTGAAGCTTTCTTT
.,TRBJ2-2,TRBV24-1,TRBD1,CATSVTGLDGELFF,TGTGCCACCAGCGTGACAGGGTTAGACGGGGAGCTGTTTTTT
few,TRBJ2-1,TRBV5-1,.,CASSLTDGASSYNEQFF,TGCGCCAGCAGTTTGACCGACGGAGCCAGCTCCTACAATGAGCAGTTCTTC
.,TRBJ2-7,TRBV6-5,.,CASSQGRGGEQYF,TGTGCCAGCAGCCAGGGCAGGGGGGGGGAGCAGTACTTC
.,TRBJ2-1,TRBV4-1,TRBD2,CASSLGGAGNEQFF,TGCGCCAGCAGCCTCGGGGGGGCGGGCAATGAGCAGTTCTTC
once,TRBJ2-1,TRBV7-8,.,CASSLEGGSPYNEQFF,TGTGCCAGCAGCTTAGAGGGCGGTAGTCCCTACAATGAGCAGTTCTTC
.,TRBJ1-5,TRBV6-5,.,CASTGQVSNQPQHF,TGTGCCAGCACGGGTCAGGTGAGCAATCAGCCCCAGCATTTT
.,TRBJ2-7,TRBV6-2/TRBV6-3,TRBD2,CASSYGGVSIYEQYF,TGTGCCAGCAGTTACGGGGGGGTTTCCATTTACGAGCAGTACTTC
.,TRBJ2-1,TRBV6-7,.,CASSYSMASATSYNEQFF,TGTGCCAGCAGTTACTCGATGGCTAGCGCCACTTCCTACAATGAGCAGTTCTTC
once,TRBJ2-7,TRBV27,.,CASSFRRQGYEQYF,TGTGCCAGCAGTTTTAGGCGGCAGGGTTACGAGCAGTACTTC
.,TRBJ2-1,TRBV2,.,CASGRVNEQFF,TGTGCCAGTGGACGGGTTAATGAGCAGTTCTTC
.,TRBJ1-4,TRBV6-5,.,CASRGTGANEKLFF,TGTGCCAGCAGGGGTACGGGGGCTAATGAAAAACTGTTTTTT